This T cell receptor (beta chain) stems from a study of lymphopenia after photon versus proton radiotherapy (dated by TCRdb to about 2019). Regarding the research as a whole: The study compared the immunological effects of photon versus proton radiation therapy in patients with gastrointestinal tumors who developed high-grade lymphopenia. The cohort included approximately 18 patients with gastrointestinal tumors who developed lymphopenia after receiving either photon or proton therapy. The study was designed to characterize how the impact on the immune system differs between the two radiation modalities.

Trimming removed 6 bases from V and 8 bases from J, leaving 16 bases between the germline ends. The germline V gene provides CDR1 SNHLY and CDR2 FYNNEI. Its CDR3 holds 14 amino acids, cysteine through phenylalanine. Just CDR3 DNA is preserved here, 42 bases in frame from base 1. For this clone: Its antigen remains unidentified. Per-nucleotide qualities are absent, and no much larger clonotype sits a single base away.

The paper's findings and limits, for the study overall: After the lymphocyte count nadir, photon-treated repertoires showed oligoclonal expansion, especially of CD8+ Temra cells, which drove the drop in diversity. Across the cohort, a larger post-nadir drop in TCR diversity was inversely correlated with overall survival time among patients who died. During treatment, patients who received proton therapy stayed relatively stable, whereas patients who received photon therapy lost naive T cells and TCR diversity and gained effector/memory populations. The survival association was examined only in patients who died, and the authors described better survival with proton therapy as a possibility, not as a demonstrated result.

The library was prepared using the immunoSEQ multiplex PCR assay. Deep sequencing of rearranged TCR beta loci, alongside multiparametric flow cytometry, was used to profile T cell repertoires. In TCRdb, the immuneACCESS table is reduced to in-frame sequences with V and J assigned. These tables do not hold every clone; where another copy was compared, an unresolved V gene accounts for under half, and the others remain unexplained. The sample table records 20,000 to 30,000 clones; roughly 84% of these occur just once. Of the sample, roughly a quarter falls within the top ten clones. The sequenced sample was peripheral blood, obtained from a patient treated with photon-based radiotherapy. This sequence was found in a man aged 40-49 years with gastric cancer. The rearranged segments are TRBV2 and TRBJ1-4, with an unclear D gene assignment. The CDR3 reads CASRTSSGGEKLFF. The sequenced DNA is TGTGCCAGCAGAACCTCGTCAGGAGGAGAAAAACTGTTTTTT.